The 4 T cell receptor beta chains given below trace back to one sample, sequenced in a study of cytomegalovirus exposure and HLA in healthy donors. Primers included in the PCR were 60 Vbeta and 13 Jbeta primers. Sequencing used immunoSEQ multiplex PCR; TCRdb keeps in-frame clones, though not all of them. The sample lists approximately 80,000 clones; just under 75% were seen once. Sequencing used PBMCs. These receptors were collected from a man aged 55 to 69 in good health and CMV-seronegative.

This clone was seen only once. The chain links TRBV7-9 to TRBJ2-1, with D possibly being TRBD1 (6 bases). Germline lookup yields CDR1 SEHNR and CDR2 FQNEAQ (reference sequence). Trimming removed 5 bases at V and 3 bases at J, with 11 bases between. The CDR3 runs to 14 residues. The CDR3 loop reads CASSPRTDYNEQFF. The DNA of the CDR3 is TGTGCCAGCAGCCCCCGGACAGACTACAATGAGCAGTTCTTC.

This clone turned up a few times. The chain carries TRBV4-2 and TRBJ1-4; TRBD1 is a possible D gene (6 bases). The CDR3 loop spans 13 amino acids. Germline V gene data show CDR1 as LGHNA and CDR2 as YNFKEQ. V lost 1 base, J lost 6 bases, and 6 bases lay in between. The CDR3 reads CASSQGTDEKLFF. The CDR3 bases are TGTGCCAGCAGCCAAGGGACAGATGAAAAACTGTTTTTT.

J is TRBJ2-3 and V is TRBV4-1; 8 bases are shared with TRBD2. The V segment lost 1 base and the J segment 2 bases; nucleotides outside the gene matches: 8. Germline lookup yields CDR1 MGHRA and CDR2 YSYEKL. The CDR3 runs 17 residues. This chain's CDR3 is CASSQVDGGASTDTQYF. Written as DNA, the CDR3 is TGCGCCAGCAGCCAAGTCGACGGGGGGGCCTCCACAGATACGCAGTATTTT.

This clone was picked up a small number of times. The rearrangement uses TRBV5-4 and TRBJ1-2, with 7 bases that match TRBD1. Trimming cost V 4 bases and J 8 bases; bases outside gene matches: 2. Looked up from germline, CDR1 is SGHNT and CDR2 is YYREEE (reference sequence). CDR3 size: 11 residues. In DNA, the CDR3 is TGTGCCAGCAGCCTGGACAGGGGCTACACCTTC. Its translation: CASSLDRGYTF.